These 7 T cell receptor beta chains share one sample of origin, sequenced in a study of vaccination and CD4 T cells after COVID-19 (dated by TCRdb to between 2021 and 2024). Their recognized antigens are unknown. The treatment or condition label corresponds to: roughly 11-day PBMC culture with coronavirus spike peptide pools or control peptides (ViraFEST assay). CD4+ T cells from unexposed donors were collected before the COVID-19 pandemic (2011-2018). Library construction relied on PCR. The sample was run on an Illumina iSeq 100. At the Johns Hopkins FTIC core, DNA from the cultured CD4+ T cells underwent TCR sequencing with the Oncomine TCR Beta short-read assay. The raw public data were reprocessed by TCRdb itself: fastp quality trimming at Q25, MiXCR clonotype calling, in-frame beta chains only. Duplicate CDR3 protein sequences are folded into a single record with the most common DNA and genes. The sample table holds more than 7,500 distinct CDR3 sequences, of which roughly 50% were seen once. The ten largest clones take up nearly 25% of the sample.

The material sequenced was CD4+ T cells from blood, cultured in vitro. Receptors were obtained from a human donor in good health.

The chain employs TRBV6-5 and TRBJ2-1; D is perhaps TRBD1 (6 bases). The V gene lost 4 bases and the J gene lost 4 bases, with 11 bases spanning the gap. Germline V lookup: CDR1 MNHEY, CDR2 SVGAGI. The CDR3 is 14 residues long. The CDR3 loop is CASSFGQQYNEQFF. The CDR3 nucleotides read TGTGCCAGCAGTTTCGGACAGCAATACAATGAGCAGTTCTTC.

The chain employs TRBV7-9 and TRBJ2-7, with TRBD1 matching over 9 bases. Germline V gene lookup returns CDR1 SEHNR and CDR2 FQNEAQ (reference sequence). The CDR3 runs to 16 residues. After removal of 5 bases from V and 4 bases from J, the junction contained 12 bases not matched to a gene. DNA for the CDR3: TGTGCCAGCAGCCACATCGGGGGACAGGGATCTTACGAGCAGTACTTC. Translated: CASSHIGGQGSYEQYF.

This clonotype was recorded a few times. The chain has TRBV7-9 and TRBJ2-7; 10 bases are shared with TRBD2. CDR1 and CDR2 from the germline V gene are SEHNR and FQNEAQ (reference sequence). Trimming cost V 5 bases and J 1 base; bases outside gene matches: 5. The CDR3 extends over 15 amino acids. The CDR3 sequence is CASSRTSGISYEQYF. In DNA form, the CDR3 reads TGTGCCAGCAGCAGGACTAGCGGCATTTCCTACGAGCAGTACTTC.

The chain carries TRBV12-3 or TRBV12-4 and TRBJ2-7; tentative D call: TRBD1 (7 bases). There are 13 residues in the CDR3. V lost 5 bases and J lost 0, with 8 bases in between. In DNA, the CDR3 is TGTGCCAGCAGTCAGGGGGGCTCCTACGAGCAGTACTTC. Translation: CASSQGGSYEQYF.

Concerning this clonotype: At one end the junction does not follow the germline gene, possibly because of a read error. The rearrangement links TRBV6-1 to TRBJ1-5, with D possibly matching TRBD1 (6 bases). Germline CDR1 and CDR2: MNHNS and SASEGT. The CDR3 length is 16 residues. This CDR3 is CSSRERTVLRDQPQHF. The DNA for the CDR3 is TGTTCCAGCAGAGAGAGGACAGTTCTCCGGGATCAGCCCCAGCATTTT.

The chain has TRBV7-9 and TRBJ1-5, with D tentatively TRBD1 (6 bases). Germline-derived CDR1 and CDR2 are SEHNR and FQNEAQ (reference sequence). CDR3 size: 17 residues. Trimming removed 5 bases from V and 2 bases from J, with 19 bases in between. DNA for the CDR3: TGTGCCAGCAGCCTATGGACAGCTCGTCAGGGCAATCAGCCCCAGCATTTT. Protein sequence: CASSLWTARQGNQPQHF.

The chain joins TRBV7-2 to TRBJ2-1, with a possible D match to TRBD1 (5 bases). From germline, CDR1 is SGHTA and CDR2 FQGNSA. V gave up 6 bases and J gave up 0 bases, with 12 bases separating them. This CDR3 is 15 amino acids long. The CDR3: CASREGAPSYNEQFF. CDR3 DNA: TGTGCCAGCAGGGAAGGGGCTCCCTCCTACAATGAGCAGTTCTTC.